A selection of T cell receptor beta chains follows, all from one sample in a study of identical twins. One entry per CDR3 protein, called by TCRdb with MiXCR from the 5' RACE reads. The table lists around 490,000 distinct CDR3 sequences, 12% to 15% of them singletons. This sample was shared with a second study, whose subject was yellow fever vaccine responses in identical twins.

The material sequenced was CD4+ T cells sorted from blood. These receptors originate from a woman between 18 and 29 years old in good health. Both conserved end residues are part of each CDR3. D genes are given only for firm matches. The listing skips clone size in some rows; elsewhere it reads once, few, many or a size class.

DNA: TGTGCCAGCAACGACAACTTGAACACTGAAGCTTTCTTT
CDR3: CASNDNLNTEAFF
J: TRBJ1-1
size: many
V: TRBV6-6
D: NA

DNA: TGTGCCAGCAGTTTTGGGGTGGGGGCCGTCGAGCAGTACTTC
CDR3: CASSFGVGAVEQYF
J: TRBJ2-7
size: NA
V: TRBV12-3/TRBV12-4
D: NA

DNA: TGCGCCAGCAGCGACGGGACAGGTAAATCCTACGAGCAGTACTTC
CDR3: CASSDGTGKSYEQYF
J: TRBJ2-7
size: NA
V: TRBV5-1
D: TRBD1

DNA: TGCGCCAGCAGCCAAAGGACAGGCTTAAGAACAGATACGCAGTATTTT
CDR3: CASSQRTGLRTDTQYF
J: TRBJ2-3
size: few
V: TRBV4-1
D: TRBD1

DNA: NA
CDR3: CASSTSTSHEQYF
J: TRBJ2-7
size: few
V: TRBV27
D: NA

DNA: TGTGCCAGCAGCGTACAAGGGGGCAACACTGAAGCTTTCTTT
CDR3: CASSVQGGNTEAFF
J: TRBJ1-1
size: NA
V: TRBV9
D: TRBD1

DNA: TGCGCCAGCAGCTTGTCCGGGGGCGGCAATCAGCCCCAGCATTTT
CDR3: CASSLSGGGNQPQHF
J: TRBJ1-5
size: many
V: TRBV5-1
D: NA

DNA: TGTGCCAGCAGCAGAGGACTAGCGGGCTCCTACGAGCAGTACTTC
CDR3: CASSRGLAGSYEQYF
J: TRBJ2-7
size: few
V: TRBV9
D: TRBD2

DNA: TGTGCCAGCAGCATGGGACAGGAGACAGATACGCAGTATTTT
CDR3: CASSMGQETDTQYF
J: TRBJ2-3
size: few
V: TRBV11-2
D: TRBD1

DNA: TGTGCCAGCAGAGATGACAGGGCCATTGGAGGCTACACCTTC
CDR3: CASRDDRAIGGYTF
J: TRBJ1-2
size: NA
V: TRBV27
D: TRBD1

DNA: TGTGCCAGCAGTTTATCGTACAGCCCTAATAGCAATCAGCCCCAGCATTTT
CDR3: CASSLSYSPNSNQPQHF
J: TRBJ1-5
size: few
V: TRBV27
D: NA

DNA: TGTGCCAGCAGCTTAGCGACAGGCCGGGCCCTCCACGAGCAGTACTTC
CDR3: CASSLATGRALHEQYF
J: TRBJ2-7
size: once
V: TRBV7-6
D: NA

DNA: TGCAGTGCTCCCACGTCTCAATTAGCGGGAGGGCCCACAGATACGCAGTATTTT
CDR3: CSAPTSQLAGGPTDTQYF
J: TRBJ2-3
size: few
V: TRBV20-1
D: TRBD2

DNA: TGCAGCGTTGAAGAACACCGGAGAGAGACCCAGTACTTC
CDR3: CSVEEHRRETQYF
J: TRBJ2-5
size: many
V: TRBV29-1
D: NA

DNA: TGTGCCAGCTCACCTAAGGGTGGAGAGACCCAGTACTTC
CDR3: CASSPKGGETQYF
J: TRBJ2-5
size: NA
V: TRBV18
D: NA

DNA: TGCGCCAGCAGTTTCTCACAGGGGGCAGGCACAGATACGCAGTATTTT
CDR3: CASSFSQGAGTDTQYF
J: TRBJ2-3
size: few
V: TRBV5-1
D: TRBD1

DNA: TGTGCCATCAGCTCCCGGGTTGCTAGCGGGGCCCGCGGGGAGACCCAGTACTTC
CDR3: CAISSRVASGARGETQYF
J: TRBJ2-5
size: NA
V: TRBV10-3
D: TRBD2

DNA: TGCAGCGTTGGGCCCGGGAGCGGTGGAAATGAGCAGTTCTTC
CDR3: CSVGPGSGGNEQFF
J: TRBJ2-1
size: NA
V: TRBV29-1
D: NA

DNA: TGTGCCAGCAGCCGAGGGACAGCTACTTTAGCTTTCTTT
CDR3: CASSRGTATLAFF
J: TRBJ1-1
size: few
V: TRBV14
D: TRBD1

DNA: TGTGCCATCAGGCCGCACGGGACAAAAGAAGAGACCCAGTACTTC
CDR3: CAIRPHGTKEETQYF
J: TRBJ2-5
size: few
V: TRBV10-3
D: NA

DNA: TGTGCCAGCAGCCGTAGCGGGCCTACCTACGAGCAGTACTTC
CDR3: CASSRSGPTYEQYF
J: TRBJ2-7
size: few
V: TRBV12-3/TRBV12-4
D: TRBD2

DNA: TGCAGTGCTAGCCCGGGACTAGCACTTAGCACAGATACGCAGTATTTT
CDR3: CSASPGLALSTDTQYF
J: TRBJ2-3
size: NA
V: TRBV20-1
D: TRBD2

DNA: TGCAGTGCTGGAAGACTAGCGGCCTACGAGCAGTACTTC
CDR3: CSAGRLAAYEQYF
J: TRBJ2-7
size: NA
V: TRBV20-1
D: TRBD2

DNA: TGTGCCAGCACCCGAACGCAAGAGACCCAGTACTTC
CDR3: CASTRTQETQYF
J: TRBJ2-5
size: NA
V: TRBV7-9
D: NA

DNA: TGTGCCAGCAGCCAAGAGATTGTCAGCTTAGCCAAAAACATTCAGTACTTC
CDR3: CASSQEIVSLAKNIQYF
J: TRBJ2-4
size: few
V: TRBV3-1
D: NA

DNA: TGTGCCAGTACCACCGTGGAAGCGGGGTCCTACGAGCAGTACTTC
CDR3: CASTTVEAGSYEQYF
J: TRBJ2-7
size: few
V: TRBV6-1
D: TRBD2

DNA: TGTGCCAGCAGCCCCCGAAGTCCTTGGCCTCATGGCTACACCTTC
CDR3: CASSPRSPWPHGYTF
J: TRBJ1-2
size: NA
V: TRBV7-3
D: NA

DNA: TGTGCCAGCTCACCAACAGGACTAGCGGGAGTGGGGAGCTCCTACGAGCAGTACTTC
CDR3: CASSPTGLAGVGSSYEQYF
J: TRBJ2-7
size: NA
V: TRBV18
D: TRBD2

DNA: TGTGCCAGCACCTCCCAGGTGTATCAGCCCCAGCATTTT
CDR3: CASTSQVYQPQHF
J: TRBJ1-5
size: many
V: TRBV12-3/TRBV12-4
D: NA

DNA: TGCAGCGTGAGACAGGGGTTAACCTACGAGCAGTACTTC
CDR3: CSVRQGLTYEQYF
J: TRBJ2-7
size: few
V: TRBV29-1
D: TRBD1

DNA: TGCGCCAGCAGCTTGTTCCAGGGGGCAAGGGAAAAACTGTTTTTT
CDR3: CASSLFQGAREKLFF
J: TRBJ1-4
size: NA
V: TRBV5-1
D: TRBD1

DNA: TGCGCCAGCAGCTTGGAGGGACTAGGGACGCGTGGGACGCAGTATTTT
CDR3: CASSLEGLGTRGTQYF
J: TRBJ2-3
size: NA
V: TRBV5-1
D: TRBD2

DNA: TGCGCCAGCAGCCAAGATCAAACTAGCGGACCTTCCTACGAGCAGTACTTC
CDR3: CASSQDQTSGPSYEQYF
J: TRBJ2-7
size: few
V: TRBV4-1
D: TRBD2

DNA: TGTGCCAGCAGCCAACCGGGCTCCTACGAGCAGTACTTC
CDR3: CASSQPGSYEQYF
J: TRBJ2-7
size: few
V: TRBV3-1
D: NA

DNA: TGTGCCAGCAGTGAATACAGCACTGAAGCTTTCTTT
CDR3: CASSEYSTEAFF
J: TRBJ1-1
size: few
V: TRBV2
D: NA

DNA: TGCAGTGCTAGTCCGTATACGCAGTATTTT
CDR3: CSASPYTQYF
J: TRBJ2-3
size: few
V: TRBV20-1
D: NA

DNA: TGTGCCAGCAGCTTAATCCCTATAGCTCTAGCGGGAGGGCCGGGTGAGCAGTTCTTC
CDR3: CASSLIPIALAGGPGEQFF
J: TRBJ2-1
size: NA
V: TRBV5-4
D: TRBD2

DNA: TGCAGCGTCCGGGTGCGGGAGGGCCCGGGAAACATTCAGTACTTC
CDR3: CSVRVREGPGNIQYF
J: TRBJ2-4
size: NA
V: TRBV29-1
D: TRBD2

DNA: TGTGCCACCAGCAGAGGACTAGCGGGGTCCCTCAATGAGCAGTTCTTC
CDR3: CATSRGLAGSLNEQFF
J: TRBJ2-1
size: few
V: TRBV15
D: TRBD2

DNA: TGCGCCAGCAGCCAAGTTCTCCTGGGGTACACTGAAGCTTTCTTT
CDR3: CASSQVLLGYTEAFF
J: TRBJ1-1
size: NA
V: TRBV4-1
D: NA

DNA: TGTGCCAGCAGCTCCCAGAGGTCGGATGATACGCAGTATTTT
CDR3: CASSSQRSDDTQYF
J: TRBJ2-3
size: few
V: TRBV7-7
D: NA

DNA: TGCAGCGTTGTGGCCACCGGAGCCAAAAACATTCAGTACTTC
CDR3: CSVVATGAKNIQYF
J: TRBJ2-4
size: NA
V: TRBV29-1
D: NA

DNA: TGTGCCAGCAGCGCACAGGGGTTTTCTACCCAGTACTTC
CDR3: CASSAQGFSTQYF
J: TRBJ2-5
size: NA
V: TRBV9
D: TRBD1

DNA: TGTGCCAGCAGTTACGCAGGATCTAATGAAAAACTGTTTTTT
CDR3: CASSYAGSNEKLFF
J: TRBJ1-4
size: NA
V: TRBV6-5
D: NA

DNA: TGTGCCAGCAGCCCCGGACCGACAGGGACGGTAGGCTACACCTTC
CDR3: CASSPGPTGTVGYTF
J: TRBJ1-2
size: NA
V: TRBV3-1
D: TRBD1

DNA: TGTGCCAGCAGCTCATATCTGGGACAGGGCTCTGGAAACACCATATATTTT
CDR3: CASSSYLGQGSGNTIYF
J: TRBJ1-3
size: few
V: TRBV11-2
D: TRBD1

DNA: TGTGCCAGCAGAGGCACAGGCGGGGGCTACACCTTC
CDR3: CASRGTGGGYTF
J: TRBJ1-2
size: many
V: TRBV27
D: NA

DNA: TGTGCCAGCAGTTTGTTCAGCGGGAGTACGTTTTACAATGAGCAGTTCTTC
CDR3: CASSLFSGSTFYNEQFF
J: TRBJ2-1
size: few
V: TRBV12-3/TRBV12-4
D: TRBD2

DNA: TGCACCACCGACAGGGTGGTTTTTGACAATGAGCAGTTCTTC
CDR3: CTTDRVVFDNEQFF
J: TRBJ2-1
size: few
V: TRBV20-1
D: TRBD1

DNA: TGTGCCAGCAGACAAACCTGGGACTTCTCCTACAATGAGCAGTTCTTC
CDR3: CASRQTWDFSYNEQFF
J: TRBJ2-1
size: NA
V: TRBV7-9
D: NA

DNA: TGTGCCAGCAGTTCCACTCAGGGGAGCAGGGAGACCCAGTACTTC
CDR3: CASSSTQGSRETQYF
J: TRBJ2-5
size: NA
V: TRBV12-3/TRBV12-4
D: NA

DNA: TGTGCCAGCAGCCAAGGGCAGAAGAACACTGAAGCTTTCTTT
CDR3: CASSQGQKNTEAFF
J: TRBJ1-1
size: few
V: TRBV3-1
D: NA

DNA: TGTGCCATCAGTGAGGGGACGGGCAATCAGCCCCAGCATTTT
CDR3: CAISEGTGNQPQHF
J: TRBJ1-5
size: NA
V: TRBV10-3
D: NA

DNA: TGTGCCAGCAGCGTATCTGAGACCCAGTACTTC
CDR3: CASSVSETQYF
J: TRBJ2-5
size: few
V: TRBV3-1
D: NA

DNA: TGTGCCAGCGTCCCCCTAGGGGGGGTAGGTGAAAAACTGTTTTTT
CDR3: CASVPLGGVGEKLFF
J: TRBJ1-4
size: NA
V: TRBV6-1
D: NA

DNA: TGTGCCAGCAGCCAGACGGCAGCCGAGCAGTACTTC
CDR3: CASSQTAAEQYF
J: TRBJ2-7
size: NA
V: TRBV3-1
D: NA

DNA: TGTGCCAGCAGCCCGATGGGACTAGCGGGGACCGGGGAGCTGTTTTTT
CDR3: CASSPMGLAGTGELFF
J: TRBJ2-2
size: once
V: TRBV12-3/TRBV12-4
D: TRBD2

DNA: TGTGCCAGCTCATTACTACGGCATGTGGGGGTCTCCCACGAGCAGTACTTC
CDR3: CASSLLRHVGVSHEQYF
J: TRBJ2-7
size: few
V: TRBV18
D: NA

DNA: TGCGCCAGCACCGCTTTTTCCGGGACTAGCAATGAGCAGTTCTTC
CDR3: CASTAFSGTSNEQFF
J: TRBJ2-1
size: many
V: TRBV4-1
D: TRBD2

DNA: TGTGCCAGCAGCCCCAGGGACAGGGGAAACACTGAAGCTTTCTTT
CDR3: CASSPRDRGNTEAFF
J: TRBJ1-1
size: many
V: TRBV5-6
D: TRBD1